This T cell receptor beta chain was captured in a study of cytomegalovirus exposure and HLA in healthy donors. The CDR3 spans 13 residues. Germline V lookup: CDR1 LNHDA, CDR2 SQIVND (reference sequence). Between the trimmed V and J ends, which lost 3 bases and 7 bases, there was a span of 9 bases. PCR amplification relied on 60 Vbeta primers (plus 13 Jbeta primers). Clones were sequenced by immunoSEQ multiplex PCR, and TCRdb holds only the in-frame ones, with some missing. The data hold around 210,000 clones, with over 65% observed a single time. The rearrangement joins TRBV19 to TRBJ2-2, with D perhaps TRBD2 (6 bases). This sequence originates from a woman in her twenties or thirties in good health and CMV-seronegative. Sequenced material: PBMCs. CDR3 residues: CASSIFGSGELFF. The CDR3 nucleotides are TGTGCCAGTAGTATTTTCGGGAGCGGGGAGCTGTTTTTT.